This TCR beta chain was sequenced during a study of T cells in Graves' hyperthyroidism and ophthalmopathy. Template material for amplifying TCR beta CDR3 regions consisted of RNA transcripts. During a first-round RT-PCR of the TCR CDR3, the HTBI primer set was used. Each CDR3 protein gets one entry after TCRdb re-called the multiplex PCR reads with MiXCR. Here the sample spans hundreds of thousands of distinct CDR3 sequences, 12% to 15% being singletons. Whole-study results and caveats: In blood, most of the thyroid clonotypes expanded above 0.001 were also present.

This clonotype was seen ten or more times. What it binds is unknown. The germline V and J ends were trimmed by 6 bases and 3 bases, with 16 bases remaining between them. The CDR3 has 15 amino acids. Source material: blood. V gene TRBV12-3 or TRBV12-4 combines with J gene TRBJ2-3, with D perhaps matching TRBD2 (6 bases). The clonotype comes from a woman aged 35 to 49 with Graves' hyperthyroidism. DNA for the CDR3: TGTGCCAGCAGCCCTTGGGGGAGGATGACAGATACGCAGTATTTT. This sequence encodes CASSPWGRMTDTQYF.